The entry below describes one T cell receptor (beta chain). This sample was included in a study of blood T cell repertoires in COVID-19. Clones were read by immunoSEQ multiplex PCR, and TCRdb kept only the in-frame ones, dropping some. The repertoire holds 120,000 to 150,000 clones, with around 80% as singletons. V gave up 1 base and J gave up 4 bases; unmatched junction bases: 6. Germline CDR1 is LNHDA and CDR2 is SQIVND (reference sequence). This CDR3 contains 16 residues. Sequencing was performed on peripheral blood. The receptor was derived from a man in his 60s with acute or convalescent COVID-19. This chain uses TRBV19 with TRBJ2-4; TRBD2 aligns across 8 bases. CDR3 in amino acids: CASSIAGGAGKNIQYF. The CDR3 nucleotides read TGTGCCAGTAGTATAGCGGGAGGGGCAGGGAAAAACATTCAGTACTTC.